This TCR beta chain was profiled in a study of blood T cells in healthy people across ages. Study conclusions and caveats: Investigators viewed diversity estimates from one million T cells as underestimates, the study reported. No one knew whether donors had CMV, which possibly confounded expanded clonotype changes.

Then a second PCR, running roughly 6 to 11 cycles, was carried out with a sample-barcoded 5' primer and a J-beta primer mix. A tag from a template-switch adaptor with 12 random nucleotides marked each cDNA molecule. TCRdb called the 5' RACE reads again in MiXCR, with one record for every CDR3 protein. The table includes 550,000 to 800,000 distinct CDR3 sequences, 32% detected once. This clonotype was counted ten times or more. What it binds is not known. The CDR3 spans 14 residues. Per germline, CDR1 MNHEY and CDR2 SMNVEV (reference sequence). With V trimmed by 2 bases and J by 4 bases, 2 bases remained unmatched.

The gene calls are TRBV27 and TRBJ1-2, with 9 bases aligning to TRBD1. The clonotype comes from a woman aged 80 or over in good health. Sequenced material: blood. CDR3 sequence: CASSLGTGFYGYTF. The CDR3 DNA sequence: TGTGCCAGCAGTTTAGGGACAGGGTTCTATGGCTACACCTTC.